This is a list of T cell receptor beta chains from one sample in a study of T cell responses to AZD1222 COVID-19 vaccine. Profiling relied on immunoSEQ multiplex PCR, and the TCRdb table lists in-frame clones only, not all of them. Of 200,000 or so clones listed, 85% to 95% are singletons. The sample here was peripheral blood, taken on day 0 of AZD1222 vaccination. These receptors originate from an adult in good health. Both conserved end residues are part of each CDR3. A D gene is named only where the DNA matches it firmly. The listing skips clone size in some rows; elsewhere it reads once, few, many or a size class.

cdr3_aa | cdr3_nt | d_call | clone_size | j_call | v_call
CASSGRKGVLFDNEQFF | TGTGCCAGCAGCGGGCGAAAGGGGGTTCTCTTTGACAATGAGCAGTTCTTC | - | - | TRBJ2-1 | TRBV11-2
CASMEDSPKLNYGYTF | TGTGCCAGCATGGAAGACAGCCCCAAGCTTAACTATGGCTACACCTTC | - | - | TRBJ1-2 | TRBV2
CASRTGIEQFF | TGCGCCAGCAGGACAGGGATCGAGCAGTTCTTC | TRBD1 | - | TRBJ2-1 | TRBV5-1
CASAPGGANSPLHF | TGTGCCAGCGCCCCAGGGGGCGCGAATTCACCCCTCCACTTT | TRBD1 | - | TRBJ1-6 | TRBV9
CASRVVNAEAFF | TGTGCCAGCAGGGTAGTGAACGCTGAAGCTTTCTTT | - | - | TRBJ1-1 | TRBV6-1
CASSKRTGPNYGYTF | TGTGCCAGCAGCAAACGGACAGGACCAAACTATGGCTACACCTTC | - | - | TRBJ1-2 | TRBV21-1
CASSEQYREPQHF | TGTGCCAGCAGTGAACAGTATCGTGAGCCCCAGCATTTT | - | - | TRBJ1-5 | TRBV6-1
CASSPGRTGELFF | TGTGCCAGCAGTCCCGGGCGGACCGGGGAGCTGTTTTTT | - | - | TRBJ2-2 | TRBV25-1
CASSYLLRGFEAFF | TGTGCCAGCAGTTACCTCTTGAGGGGATTTGAAGCTTTCTTT | - | - | TRBJ1-1 | TRBV6-6
CASTMPGYSGANVLTF | TGTGCCAGCACCATGCCAGGGTATTCTGGGGCCAACGTCCTGACTTTC | - | - | TRBJ2-6 | TRBV2
CASRLQGTSNQPQHF | TGTGCCAGCAGGTTACAGGGAACTAGCAATCAGCCCCAGCATTTT | - | - | TRBJ1-5 | TRBV27
CAWSGREHPEAFF | TGTGCCTGGAGTGGTAGGGAACATCCTGAAGCTTTCTTT | - | - | TRBJ1-1 | TRBV30
CASLQIDSQGYTF | TGTGCCAGCCTTCAGATAGACAGTCAAGGCTACACCTTC | - | - | TRBJ1-2 | TRBV12-3/TRBV12-4
CASRRTSDTGELFF | TGTGCCAGCAGACGGACTAGCGATACCGGGGAGCTGTTTTTT | TRBD2 | once | TRBJ2-2 | TRBV3-1/TRBV3-2
CASSRTGATGELFF | TGTGCCAGCAGTCGGACAGGGGCCACCGGGGAGCTGTTTTTT | TRBD1 | - | TRBJ2-2 | TRBV6-5
CASSPRTDETGELFF | TGTGCCAGCAGTCCTAGGACGGACGAGACCGGGGAGCTGTTTTTT | - | - | TRBJ2-2 | TRBV28
CASTETLAGITDTQYF | TGTGCCAGTACCGAGACGCTAGCGGGGATCACAGATACGCAGTATTTT | TRBD2 | - | TRBJ2-3 | TRBV19
CASSVGGYGYTF | TGTGCCAGCAGCGTAGGAGGCTATGGCTACACCTTC | - | - | TRBJ1-2 | TRBV9
CASSQAGRVQETQYF | TGTGCCAGCAGCCAGGCCGGCAGGGTCCAAGAGACCCAGTACTTC | - | - | TRBJ2-5 | TRBV4-2
CASSISAGQTLNAFF | TGTGCCAGTAGTATCTCAGCCGGGCAAACCTTAAACGCTTTCTTT | - | - | TRBJ1-1 | TRBV19
CASSLGRTYGYTF | TGTGCCAGCAGCTTGGGCAGAACCTATGGCTACACCTTC | - | once | TRBJ1-2 | TRBV13
CASSSLSSGTEAFF | TGTGCCAGCAGCTCCCTATCATCGGGCACTGAAGCTTTCTTT | - | - | TRBJ1-1 | TRBV7-8
CASSLGFRTGGGGDTQYF | TGCGCCAGCAGCTTGGGGTTCCGGACAGGGGGCGGAGGAGATACGCAGTATTTT | TRBD1 | - | TRBJ2-3 | TRBV5-1
CASRPVGGATDTQYF | TGTGCCAGCAGACCCGTGGGGGGGGCCACAGATACGCAGTATTTT | - | - | TRBJ2-3 | TRBV4-2
CASSESPAQPQHF | TGTGCCAGCAGTGAATCACCCGCTCAGCCCCAGCATTTT | - | - | TRBJ1-5 | TRBV6-1
CASTLEPGNTIYF | TGTGCCAGCACCCTAGAACCTGGAAACACCATATATTTT | - | - | TRBJ1-3 | TRBV5-4
CATSREDRGNSPLHF | TGTGCCACCAGCAGGGAGGACAGGGGAAATTCACCCCTCCACTTT | TRBD1 | - | TRBJ1-6 | TRBV15
CASSLGPGGRTEAFF | TGTGCCAGCAGCTTAGGGCCAGGGGGGCGCACTGAAGCTTTCTTT | TRBD1 | - | TRBJ1-1 | TRBV11-2